Listed below are T cell receptor beta chains from one sample, sequenced in a study of T cells in localized non-small cell lung cancer. The protocol was immunoSEQ multiplex PCR, while the TCRdb copy is restricted to in-frame clones and leaves out a portion. The sample lists roughly 23,000 clones, less than 90% occurring once. The specimen was peripheral blood, collected before any cancer treatment. The receptors originated from a male donor aged 60 or over with stage I lung adenocarcinoma. CDR3s leave out the opening cysteine and the closing phenylalanine or tryptophan.

j_call v_call cdr3_aa
TRBJ2-7 TRBV18 ASSPPGQGDEQY
TRBJ1-2 TRBV11-2 ASSLEGTGVT
TRBJ2-7 TRBV6-1 AISESSTGGSYEQY
TRBJ2-3 TRBV11-2 ASSFSGRAIVDTQY
TRBJ2-2 TRBV5-4 ASSGGPNRDTGELF
TRBJ1-4 TRBV29-1 SVEDEQGATNEKLF
TRBJ1-5 TRBV5-5 ASSLEDSYQPQH
TRBJ1-2 TRBV27 ASTPGGPALRYT
TRBJ2-7 TRBV6-5 ASSYFSEQY
TRBJ2-7 TRBV28 ASSLIGGPYTYEQY
TRBJ2-7 TRBV5-4 ASRLGTGGESYEQY
TRBJ1-1 TRBV7-2 ASSPPGGGNTEAF
TRBJ2-1 TRBV20-1 SARARREQF
TRBJ2-3 TRBV29-1 SVDEGEDTQY
TRBJ2-7 TRBV6-5 ASSYTGGLAREQY
TRBJ1-1 TRBV5-1 ASSWGQELNTEAF
TRBJ2-5 TRBV5-1 ASSLTGGNQETQY
TRBJ2-3 TRBV7-2 ASSWDSERVTQY
TRBJ2-5 TRBV9 ASSRDAETQY
TRBJ2-2 TRBV9 ASSVGQGVGGELF
TRBJ1-4 TRBV30 AWRRDSLDEKLF
TRBJ1-2 TRBV28 ASRTGQNYGYT
TRBJ1-2 TRBV30 AWSVRYGYT
TRBJ1-5 TRBV19 ASSPGLGQPQH
TRBJ2-5 TRBV7-2 ASSRTPHQETQY
TRBJ1-1 TRBV28 ASSVGFRETEAF
TRBJ2-1 TRBV4-3 ASSQEYAFDEQF
TRBJ2-7 TRBV5-5 ASSLVAGGSYEQY